This T cell receptor beta chain was captured in a study of vaccination effects on CD4 cells after COVID-19. In the study overall: A couple of convalescent patients provided samples 16 days and one week prevaccination. The study, taken as a whole, reports: Marked clonal contraction was seen late after vaccination (in both infection- and vaccine-induced clones).

This clone showed up just a few times. What it binds is unknown. ViraFEST used viral peptide pools to expand antigen-specific CD4+ T cells before sequencing. Culturing for around eleven days preceded CD4+ T cell isolation. The person had a PCR-confirmed SARS-CoV-2 infection during March to December 2020. Method: immunoSEQ multiplex PCR; TCRdb's copy keeps in-frame clones and lacks some. The table shows approximately 28,000 clones, with approximately 80% occurring only once. This CDR3 has 16 residues. Looked up from germline, CDR1 is MNHEY and CDR2 is SVGEGT. V shed 4 bases and J shed 0 bases, with 16 bases lying between them.

Here the sequenced sample was CD4+ T cells from PBMCs cultured with HCoV-NL63 spike peptides, taken before COVID-19 vaccination. This sequence originates from a human donor who had a prior SARS-CoV-2 infection. The V call is TRBV6-2 or TRBV6-3, the J call TRBJ2-7; a weak D match, TRBD2 (6 bases). The CDR3 region is CASSFWPLANSYEQYF. The CDR3 DNA is TGTGCCAGCAGTTTCTGGCCTCTAGCGAACTCCTACGAGCAGTACTTC.